Shown below are 32 T cell receptor beta chains from a single sample sequenced in a study of T cells in Graves' hyperthyroidism and ophthalmopathy. It was RNA transcripts that yielded the amplified TCR beta CDR3 regions. An initial round of RT-PCR targeting the TCR CDR3 relied on the HTBI primer set. In TCRdb, the multiplex PCR reads were re-called with MiXCR into one record per CDR3 protein. Here the sample spans a few hundred thousand distinct CDR3 sequences, 16% being singletons. The sequenced sample consisted of blood. Receptors were obtained from a woman in her forties with Graves' ophthalmopathy.

This clonotype was observed many times. J is TRBJ1-5 and V is TRBV20-1, with TRBD1 as a possible D gene (6 bases). This CDR3 spans 18 amino acids. Germline CDR1 reads DFQATT; CDR2 reads SNEGSKA (reference sequence). V lost 6 bases, J lost 0 bases, and 24 bases lay in between. CDR3: CSALEWGAPGVSNQPQHF. DNA for the CDR3: TGCAGTGCCCTTGAGTGGGGGGCACCAGGGGTTAGCAATCAGCCCCAGCATTTT.

This clonotype was counted between two and nine times. This rearrangement joins TRBV12-5 to TRBJ1-2; D ambiguous. Germline CDR1 and CDR2: LGHNT and FRNRAP. The CDR3 contains 14 residues. V was pared by 6 bases and J by 7 bases, with 18 bases between. The CDR3 reads CASGVDPLGGGYTF. CDR3 bases: TGTGCTAGTGGGGTGGACCCCCTAGGAGGTGGCTACACCTTC.

At least ten counts were recorded for this clonotype. J is TRBJ1-1 and V is TRBV7-2, with 7 nucleotides matching TRBD1. The V segment lost 0 bases and the J segment 7 bases; nucleotides outside the gene matches: 5. The germline V gene has CDR1 SGHTA and CDR2 FQGNSA. The CDR3 has 14 amino acids. CDR3 protein: CASSLATDRFEAFF. The CDR3 DNA is TGTGCCAGCAGCTTAGCGACGGACAGGTTTGAAGCTTTCTTT.

The chain uses TRBV6-1 and TRBJ1-6, with no clear D. Trimming shortened V by 6 bases and J by 9 bases, and 6 bases separated the two germline ends. Germline CDR1 and CDR2: MNHNS and SASEGT. The CDR3 spans 11 residues. The DNA for the CDR3 is TGTGCCAGCAGCCTAGCTTCACCCCTCCACTTT. Residues: CASSLASPLHF.

V gene TRBV10-1 combines with J gene TRBJ2-5; 9 bases are a match to TRBD2. V was clipped by 3 bases and J by 4 bases; unmatched bases: 9. Germline-derived CDR1 and CDR2 are WNHNN and SYGVQD (reference sequence). The CDR3 covers 16 residues. The CDR3 coding sequence is TGCGCCAGCAGTGACTTTGAGCGGGAGGACGGAGAGACCCAGTACTTC. It is translated as CASSDFEREDGETQYF.

The V gene is TRBV5-6, the J gene TRBJ1-3; D might be TRBD1 (5 bases). The CDR3 spans 15 residues. V was clipped by 1 base and J by 2 bases, with 10 bases between them. CDR1 and CDR2 from the germline V gene are SGHDT and YYEEEE. CDR3 loop: CASSLYGGPGNTIYF. The CDR3 coding sequence is TGTGCCAGCAGCTTGTATGGGGGTCCTGGAAACACCATATATTTT.

This clonotype has a count of ten or more. This chain connects TRBV5-1 to TRBJ2-1, with D hard to call. The CDR3 is made up of 9 amino acids. Germline CDR1 is SGHRS and CDR2 is YFSETQ. The V end was cut by 5 bases, the J end by 8 bases, with 2 bases between. The CDR3 bases are TGCGCCAGCAGGGATGAGCAGTTCTTC. It codes for CASRDEQFF.

The V call is TRBV5-6, the J call TRBJ1-2; unclear D gene. CDR1 is SGHDT and CDR2 is YYEEEE in the germline V gene. CDR3 length: 14 residues. Trimming took 0 bases from V and 4 from J, leaving 10 bases between them. Here the CDR3 reads CASSLGSLLYGYTF. DNA of the CDR3: TGTGCCAGCAGCTTGGGATCCTTGCTCTATGGCTACACCTTC. The full variable domain, in which reference TRBV5-6 and TRBJ1-2 provide the parts outside the CDR3, is DAGVTQSPTHLIKTRGQQVTLRCSPKSGHDTVSWYQQALGQGPQFIFQYYEEEERQRGNFPDRFSGHQFPNYSSELNVNALLLGDSALYLCASSLGSLLYGYTFGSGTRLTVV.

This clonotype appeared a few times. The rearrangement links TRBV28 to TRBJ1-3; unclear D gene. V was cut by 2 bases and J by 3 bases, with 8 bases left in between. The CDR3 has 14 amino acids. In germline, CDR1 is MDHEN, CDR2 SYDVKM. CDR3 protein: CASSLEGFGNTIYF. The CDR3, as DNA: TGTGCCAGCAGTTTAGAAGGGTTTGGAAACACCATATATTTT.

The chain uses TRBV2 and TRBJ1-2, with 7 bases matching TRBD1. This CDR3 is built from 15 residues. After removal of 6 bases from V and 1 base from J, the junction contained 8 bases not matched to a gene. CDR1 is SNHLY and CDR2 is FYNNEI in the germline V gene. The CDR3 region has the DNA TGTGCCAGCAGGCGTCGCCGGGACAGTAACTATGGCTACACCTTC. It codes for CASRRRRDSNYGYTF.

This clonotype was found many times. The V call is TRBV10-3, the J call TRBJ2-3; D may be TRBD2 (6 bases). Germline CDR1 ENHRY, CDR2 SYGVKD. Deletions cut 4 bases from V and 3 bases from J, with 11 bases between. The CDR3 is 14 residues long. CDR3 sequence: CAISALAETDTQYF. The CDR3 DNA reads as TGTGCCATCAGTGCATTAGCGGAAACAGATACGCAGTATTTT.

This clonotype has more than one count but fewer than ten. This chain uses TRBV20-1 with TRBJ2-7, with TRBD2 matching 8 bases. The germline V gene encodes CDR1 DFQATT and CDR2 SNEGSKA (reference sequence). V was clipped by 6 bases and J by 1 base; unmatched bases: 8. The CDR3 is made up of 14 amino acids. The CDR3 DNA is TGCAGTGCACGTTCTACTAGCGGTTCCTACGAGCAGTACTTC. Protein sequence: CSARSTSGSYEQYF.

The chain links TRBV6-1 to TRBJ1-1, with a tentative D call TRBD1 (6 bases). The CDR3 extends over 13 amino acids. CDR1 is MNHNS and CDR2 is SASEGT in the germline V gene. The germline V and J ends were trimmed by 8 bases and 4 bases, with 14 bases remaining between them. This CDR3 reads CASPAGVTTEAFF. The CDR3 coding sequence is TGTGCCAGCCCTGCAGGGGTTACCACTGAAGCTTTCTTT.

The sample holds many counts of this clonotype. This chain connects TRBV11-2 to TRBJ2-1; D may be TRBD2 (6 bases). This CDR3 region has 16 residues. Trimming left V 1 base short and J 4 bases short, with 14 bases between. Germline CDR1 and CDR2: SGHAT and FQNNGV. CDR3 sequence reads: CASSLASGAPYNEQFF. The CDR3 DNA is TGTGCCAGCAGCTTAGCGTCGGGAGCCCCATACAATGAGCAGTTCTTC.

This clonotype was found many times. The J gene is TRBJ1-1, the V gene TRBV29-1, with D unclear. Trimming cost V 4 bases and J 11 bases, with 14 bases left between them. Looked up from germline, CDR1 is SQVTM and CDR2 is ANQGSEA. The CDR3 has 11 residues. This CDR3 is CSVGDLTGAFF. The DNA of the CDR3 is TGCAGCGTTGGAGACCTCACTGGGGCTTTCTTT. Using reference TRBV29-1 and TRBJ1-1 for the parts outside the CDR3, the full variable domain is SAVISQKPSRDICQRGTSLTIQCQVDSQVTMMFWYRQQPGQSLTLIATANQGSEATYESGFVIDKFPISRPNLTFSTLTVSNMSPEDSSIYLCSVGDLTGAFFGQGTRLTVV.

This clonotype has a handful of counts. This sequence joins TRBV12-3 or TRBV12-4 and TRBJ2-3; TRBD2 matches at 12 bases. Trimming took 5 bases from V and 2 from J; bases not matched to a gene: 11. This CDR3 has 18 residues. The CDR3 sequence: CASSPGLAGSYYTDTQYF. CDR3 in DNA: TGTGCCAGCAGTCCCGGACTAGCGGGGTCATATTACACAGATACGCAGTATTTT.

In its sample, this clonotype was seen many times. The chain joins TRBV7-9 to TRBJ2-1, with 9 nucleotides matching TRBD1. The V and J ends lost 0 bases and 5 bases, in that order; junction bases with no gene match: 5. This CDR3 spans 16 amino acids. The germline gives CDR1 SEHNR, CDR2 FQNEAQ (reference sequence). The DNA of the CDR3 is TGTGCCAGCAGCTTAGCCTGGGACAGGGCCCACAATGAGCAGTTCTTC. Translating gives CASSLAWDRAHNEQFF.

In this sample, this clonotype turned up many times. V usage is TRBV7-9 and J usage is TRBJ2-1; D unclear. The germline gives CDR1 SEHNR, CDR2 FQNEAQ (reference sequence). V was cut by 4 bases and J by 8 bases, with 9 bases left in between. The CDR3 sequence is 12 residues long. CDR3 nucleotides: TGTGCCAGCAGCTCAAGGGCCTATGAGCAGTTCTTC. Its protein product is CASSSRAYEQFF.

This clonotype was seen only a few times. V is TRBV5-6 and J is TRBJ2-2; 7 bases are a match to TRBD1. CDR3 length equals 16 residues. The ends lost 1 base at V and 5 bases at J; junction bases unmatched: 8. Germline-derived CDR1 and CDR2 are SGHDT and YYEEEE. CDR3 residues: CASSLRDRAGTGELFF. Written as DNA, the CDR3 is TGTGCCAGCAGCTTGAGAGACAGGGCTGGAACCGGGGAGCTGTTTTTT. Together with reference TRBV5-6 and TRBJ2-2, the CDR3 gives the full variable domain: DAGVTQSPTHLIKTRGQQVTLRCSPKSGHDTVSWYQQALGQGPQFIFQYYEEEERQRGNFPDRFSGHQFPNYSSELNVNALLLGDSALYLCASSLRDRAGTGELFFGEGSRLTVL.

This chain connects TRBV20-1 to TRBJ2-5; TRBD2 agrees at 12 bases. The length of the CDR3 is 15 residues. After removal of 4 bases from V and 4 bases from J, the junction contained 7 bases not matched to a gene. Germline loops: CDR1 DFQATT, CDR2 SNEGSKA (reference sequence). DNA for the CDR3: TGCAGTGCTACCCGGACTAGCGGGATATCAGAGACCCAGTACTTC. It codes for CSATRTSGISETQYF.

V is TRBV20-1 and J is TRBJ2-3; 13 nucleotides align to TRBD2. After removal of 3 bases from V and 5 bases from J, the junction contained 11 bases not matched to a gene. This CDR3 region has 17 residues. CDR1 DFQATT and CDR2 SNEGSKA come from the germline V gene (reference sequence). Here the CDR3 DNA reads TGCAGTGCTAGGGGGGGTACTAGCGGGAGGGCCGGAGATACGCAGTATTTT. Translating it yields CSARGGTSGRAGDTQYF.

This clonotype was found many times. This chain uses TRBV11-2 with TRBJ2-1; D unclear. V was shortened by 3 bases and J by 0 bases, with 6 bases between the two germline ends. CDR3 length: 14 residues. CDR1 is SGHAT, CDR2 FQNNGV, per germline. In DNA form, the CDR3 reads TGTGCCAGCAGCTTCCCCGGCTCCTACAATGAGCAGTTCTTC. Translated, it gives CASSFPGSYNEQFF.

Only a few counts were recorded for this clonotype. The chain has TRBV27 and TRBJ2-7; D is possibly TRBD2 (5 bases). CDR1 is MNHEY and CDR2 is SMNVEV in the germline V gene (reference sequence). V shed 3 bases and J shed 0 bases, with 9 bases lying between them. This CDR3 spans 14 amino acids. As DNA, the CDR3 is TGTGCCAGCAGTTTCTCTGCGGGCTCCTACGAGCAGTACTTC. It is translated as CASSFSAGSYEQYF.

The sample holds many counts of this clonotype. The V call is TRBV3-1, the J call TRBJ2-3; 7 nucleotides align to TRBD1. In germline, CDR1 is LGHDT, CDR2 YNNKEL (reference sequence). Trimming cost V 6 bases and J 3 bases; bases outside gene matches: 6. The CDR3 sequence is 14 residues long. The CDR3 nucleotides are TGTGCCAGCAGACGGACAGGTATAACAGATACGCAGTATTTT. Protein sequence: CASRRTGITDTQYF.

In its sample, this clonotype was seen a few times. The J gene is TRBJ1-1, the V gene TRBV20-1, with TRBD1 matching over 8 bases. The CDR3 is 12 amino acids. Germline CDR1 DFQATT, CDR2 SNEGSKA (reference sequence). Trimming removed 8 bases from V and 1 base from J; junction bases left unmatched: 3. CDR3 sequence: CSPGQGNTEAFF. Written as DNA, the CDR3 is TGCAGTCCCGGACAGGGGAACACTGAAGCTTTCTTT.

This clonotype was detected only a few times. The chain employs TRBV20-1 and TRBJ1-5; TRBD1 might be the D (5 bases). The ends were cut back, 3 bases at V and 0 bases at J, with 12 bases in the middle. The CDR3 is made up of 15 amino acids. Per germline, CDR1 DFQATT and CDR2 SNEGSKA (reference sequence). The chain's CDR3 is CSASDTGYSNQPQHF. The CDR3, as DNA: TGCAGTGCTAGTGATACAGGATATAGCAATCAGCCCCAGCATTTT.

Note on this clonotype: This sequence may be a read error, since a much larger clone differs from it by one base. This chain connects TRBV5-1 to TRBJ2-5; D uncertain. CDR3 length: 12 residues. The germline gives CDR1 SGHRS, CDR2 YFSETQ. Here the CDR3 reads CASSLAEETQHF. DNA of the CDR3: TGTGCCAGCAGCTTGGCGGAAGAGACCCAGCACTTC. Looking up the rest from reference TRBV5-1 and TRBJ2-5 gives the full variable domain: KAGVTQTPRYLIKTRGQQVTLSCSPISGHRSVSWYQQTPGQGLQFLFEYFSETQRNKGNFPGRFSGRQFSNSRSEMNVSTLELGDSALYLCASSLAEETQHFGPGTRLLVL.

This clonotype was seen ten or more times. V is TRBV27 and J is TRBJ1-1; TRBD1 agrees at 8 bases. The CDR3 totals 14 residues. V lost 7 bases, J lost 3 bases, and 7 bases stayed unmatched. In germline, CDR1 is MNHEY, CDR2 SMNVEV (reference sequence). In nucleotides, the CDR3 is TGTGCCAGCAATTCAGGGGGCGCACACACTGAAGCTTTCTTT. Its protein product is CASNSGGAHTEAFF.

This clonotype came up a few times. The V gene is TRBV18, the J gene TRBJ1-2; no clear D. With 1 base removed from V and 2 bases from J, the gap between germline ends came to 17 bases. CDR1 is KGHSH, CDR2 LQKENI, per germline. The CDR3 is made up of 17 amino acids. The CDR3 DNA sequence: TGTGCCAGCTCACCACGGATGGTGGGGTCCTCCAACTATGGCTACACCTTC. It translates to CASSPRMVGSSNYGYTF.

In this sample, this clonotype turned up many times. V gene TRBV2 combines with J gene TRBJ2-1; no firm D call. CDR1 is SNHLY and CDR2 is FYNNEI in the germline V gene. V lost 7 bases, J lost 8 bases, and 9 bases lay in between. The CDR3 runs to 11 residues. CDR3 DNA: TGTGCCAGCACCCAGATGGATGAGCAGTTCTTC. Protein sequence: CASTQMDEQFF.

This clonotype was picked up many times. The rearrangement uses TRBV20-1 and TRBJ2-3; D may be TRBD1 (6 bases). There are 15 residues in the CDR3. V shed 5 bases and J shed 5 bases, with 20 bases lying between them. CDR1 DFQATT and CDR2 SNEGSKA come from the germline V gene (reference sequence). CDR3 protein: CSALPTGKVQDTQYF. CDR3 sequence (DNA): TGCAGTGCTCTACCAACAGGGAAGGTTCAAGATACGCAGTATTTT.

This clonotype has only a few counts. The chain employs TRBV3-1 and TRBJ1-6; 7 bases match TRBD1. V dropped 3 bases and J dropped 7; count of bases not matched to a gene: 6. The germline V gene encodes CDR1 LGHDT and CDR2 YNNKEL (reference sequence). This CDR3 has 15 residues. CDR3: CASSHKQGRNSPLHF. CDR3 DNA sequence: TGTGCCAGCAGCCACAAACAGGGGCGAAATTCACCCCTCCACTTT.